Below are 29 T cell receptor beta chains sequenced from a single sample in a study of T cell repertoires in cytomegalovirus infection. Via MiXCR, TCRdb re-called the reads, giving one row per CDR3 protein. The data show 630,000 or so distinct CDR3 sequences, roughly 24% seen once. Sequenced input: CD8+ T cells from PBMCs. These receptors were obtained from a human donor in good health (CMV status not recorded). Some clones in this sample may be carry-over from other donors' samples.

This clonotype was seen a few times. The chain couples TRBV7-2 to TRBJ1-5; 7 positions agree with TRBD1. Germline CDR1 is SGHTA and CDR2 is FQGNSA. The CDR3 loop spans 15 amino acids. The V and J ends lost 3 bases and 4 bases, in that order; junction bases with no gene match: 6. The CDR3 loop is CASSLEGALNQPQHF. CDR3 coding DNA: TGTGCCAGCAGCTTGGAGGGGGCCTTGAATCAGCCCCAGCATTTT.

This clonotype showed up many times. This rearrangement joins TRBV12-5 to TRBJ1-2; D ambiguous. V shed 1 base and J shed 8 bases, with 17 bases lying between them. In germline, CDR1 is LGHNT, CDR2 FRNRAP. There are 15 residues in the CDR3. The CDR3 protein is CASGLGLTTSRGYTF. For the CDR3, the DNA is TGTGCTAGTGGTTTGGGCCTGACAACTTCGCGAGGCTACACCTTC.

The sample holds many counts of this clonotype. The chain joins TRBV7-9 to TRBJ1-1, with 7 nucleotides matching TRBD1. CDR3 size: 16 residues. Germline trimming cut 4 bases from V and 1 base from J; bases unmatched to any gene: 9. Germline values: CDR1 SEHNR, CDR2 FQNEAQ (reference sequence). The CDR3 is CASSYRQGGPNTEAFF. CDR3 bases: TGTGCCAGCAGCTACCGACAGGGAGGACCGAACACTGAAGCTTTCTTT.

The sample holds many counts of this clonotype. The CDR3 region is CASSSPGTGNNYGYTF. The CDR3 DNA reads TGTGCCAGCAGTTCTCCCGGGACAGGGAATAACTATGGCTACACCTTC. The chain employs TRBV12-3 or TRBV12-4 and TRBJ1-2, with 9 bases fitting TRBD1. V was clipped by 4 bases and J by 1 base; unmatched bases: 7. This CDR3 comprises 16 residues.

The J gene is TRBJ1-1, the V gene TRBV7-9, with TRBD1 as a possible D gene (6 bases). The CDR3 loop spans 16 amino acids. The germline gives CDR1 SEHNR, CDR2 FQNEAQ (reference sequence). The V gene lost 4 bases and the J gene lost 1 base, with 16 bases spanning the gap. The CDR3 here is CASSSSLRGSNTEAFF. The CDR3 DNA follows: TGTGCCAGCAGCTCTTCGTTAAGGGGGTCGAACACTGAAGCTTTCTTT.

To note about this clonotype: A read error may be the cause here, since a much bigger clone is one base away. The chain has TRBV27 and TRBJ1-2; D uncertain. CDR1 is MNHEY, CDR2 SMNVEV, per germline (reference sequence). The length of the CDR3 is 14 residues. Between the trimmed V and J ends, which lost 0 bases and 0 bases, there was a span of 5 bases. The CDR3 sequence: CASSLSESNYGYTF. CDR3 DNA sequence: TGTGCCAGCAGTTTATCCGAGTCTAACTATGGCTACACCTTC.

This chain connects TRBV7-9 to TRBJ1-2, with TRBD1 matching over 10 bases. The CDR3 spans 16 residues. CDR1 SEHNR and CDR2 FQNEAQ come from the germline V gene (reference sequence). V trimming: 6 bases; J trimming: 8 bases; junction bases outside the gene matches: 15. The CDR3 here is CASRSRDRGSLDGYTF. The CDR3, as DNA: TGTGCCAGCAGGTCCCGGGACAGGGGATCCCTTGACGGCTACACCTTC.

The chain combines TRBV28 with TRBJ2-3; the D call may be TRBD1 or TRBD2 (6 bases each). This CDR3 has 17 amino acids. CDR1 is MDHEN and CDR2 is SYDVKM in the germline V gene. Trimming cost V 4 bases and J 4 bases, with 21 bases left between them. The CDR3 region has the DNA TGTGCCAGCAGTTCCCGGGAGCTGTCAAGGGGGGCAGATACGCAGTATTTT. Its protein product is CASSSRELSRGADTQYF.

This clonotype was detected only a few times. The CDR3 DNA reads TGTGCCAGCAGACGTGGAGGCGGGGAGCTGTTTTTT. It specifies CASRRGGGELFF. V gene TRBV11-2 combines with J gene TRBJ2-2; D may be TRBD2 (5 bases). V was clipped by 6 bases and J by 7 bases, with 9 bases between them. CDR3 size: 12 residues. CDR1 is SGHAT and CDR2 is FQNNGV in the germline V gene.

This clonotype has just a few counts. The chain carries TRBV15 and TRBJ2-5, with 10 bases identical to TRBD2. V trimming: 5 bases; J trimming: 5 bases; junction bases outside the gene matches: 8. CDR3 length equals 15 residues. The germline V gene has CDR1 LNHNV and CDR2 YYDKDF (reference sequence). CDR3 residues: CATSGGLAARETQYF. In nucleotides, the CDR3 is TGTGCCACCAGCGGAGGACTAGCGGCTCGGGAGACCCAGTACTTC.

This chain connects TRBV2 to TRBJ1-5, with D hard to call. CDR3 length: 12 amino acids. Trimming left V 0 bases short and J 5 bases short, with 2 bases between. Germline-derived CDR1 and CDR2 are SNHLY and FYNNEI. This chain's CDR3 is CASSEADQPQHF. Written as DNA, the CDR3 is TGTGCCAGCAGTGAAGCGGATCAGCCCCAGCATTTT. Full variable domain (rest looked up from reference TRBV2 and TRBJ1-5): EPEVTQTPSHQVTQMGQEVILRCVPISNHLYFYWYRQILGQKVEFLVSFYNNEISEKSEIFDDQFSVERPDGSNFTLKIRSTKLEDSAMYFCASSEADQPQHFGDGTRLSIL.

This clonotype has a handful of counts. The V gene is TRBV28, the J gene TRBJ1-2, with unresolved D. Trimming left V 2 bases short and J 4 bases short, with 23 bases between. The CDR3 runs 18 residues. Germline assignment: CDR1 MDHEN and CDR2 SYDVKM. The CDR3 protein is CASSLGQSSPFTFYGYTF. Here the CDR3 DNA reads TGTGCCAGCAGTTTAGGGCAGTCGTCTCCTTTTACCTTCTATGGCTACACCTTC.

This clonotype was counted ten times or more. The chain combines TRBV7-9 with TRBJ2-1; D not certain. In germline, CDR1 is SEHNR, CDR2 FQNEAQ (reference sequence). The CDR3 has 16 residues. With 1 base removed from V and 0 bases from J, the gap between germline ends came to 10 bases. DNA for the CDR3: TGTGCCAGCAGCTTAGGAGTGATCAGCTCCTACAATGAGCAGTTCTTC. Translated: CASSLGVISSYNEQFF.

At least ten counts were recorded for this clonotype. The rearrangement joins TRBV19 to TRBJ2-1; 8 nucleotides agree with TRBD2. With V trimmed by 3 bases and J by 2 bases, 3 bases remained unmatched. The CDR3 runs to 15 residues. Germline CDR1 LNHDA, CDR2 SQIVND (reference sequence). The CDR3 sequence: CASSIVLAAYNEQFF. CDR3 nucleotide sequence: TGTGCCAGTAGTATCGTACTAGCGGCCTACAATGAGCAGTTCTTC. The full variable domain, in which reference TRBV19 and TRBJ2-1 provide the parts outside the CDR3, is DGGITQSPKYLFRKEGQNVTLSCEQNLNHDAMYWYRQDPGQGLRLIYYSQIVNDFQKGDIAEGYSVSREKKESFPLTVTSAQKNPTAFYLCASSIVLAAYNEQFFGPGTRLTVL.

There are a few counts of this clonotype. V is TRBV7-9 and J is TRBJ2-1, with a possible D match to TRBD1 (5 bases). The V end was cut by 3 bases, the J end by 8 bases, with 8 bases between. The V gene's germline CDR1 is SEHNR and CDR2 FQNEAQ (reference sequence). CDR3 size: 12 residues. The CDR3 DNA follows: TGTGCCAGCAGCTTGACAGTCGATGAGCAGTTCTTC. The encoded protein is CASSLTVDEQFF.

This clonotype was seen more than once but under ten times. The chain uses TRBV7-6 and TRBJ1-5; D is unresolved. The CDR3 is 14 residues long. Trimming removed 5 bases from V and 9 bases from J, with 17 bases in between. CDR1 is SGHVS and CDR2 is FNYEAQ in the germline V gene. The CDR3 sequence is CASSADAGQVPQHF. DNA for the CDR3: TGTGCCAGCAGCGCTGATGCCGGTCAGGTGCCCCAGCATTTT.

This clonotype was recorded a few times. The chain couples TRBV29-1 to TRBJ2-7; 7 bases agree with TRBD2. V shed 1 base and J 3 bases; nucleotides not matched to a gene: 6. Germline-derived CDR1 and CDR2 are SQVTM and ANQGSEA. The CDR3 is made up of 14 amino acids. The chain's CDR3 is CSVEGREGNYEQYF. The CDR3 DNA is TGCAGCGTTGAAGGTAGGGAGGGCAACTACGAGCAGTACTTC.

About this clonotype itself: Relative to the germline gene, one junction end is altered; a read error may explain this. The rearrangement links TRBV5-6 to TRBJ1-2; no firm D call. Germline V gene data show CDR1 as SGHDT and CDR2 as YYEEEE. There are 11 residues in the CDR3. CDR3 nucleotides: TGTGCCAACAGCGGCTTCAGTGGTTACACCTTC. Translated: CANSGFSGYTF.

The rearrangement links TRBV14 to TRBJ2-3; D is undetermined. V shed 0 bases and J shed 7 bases, with 29 bases lying between them. This CDR3 is built from 20 residues. From germline, CDR1 is SGHDN and CDR2 FVKESK. For the CDR3, the DNA is TGTGCCAGCAGCCAAGATCGGGCACCCAACCTCCCGATGTTTCTTAATACGCAGTATTTT. Translation: CASSQDRAPNLPMFLNTQYF.

This clonotype was seen repeatedly, ten times or more. The chain employs TRBV7-2 and TRBJ2-7; 9 nucleotides agree with TRBD1. The junction had 8 bases not matched to a gene; V was cut back by 4 bases and J by 7 bases. The CDR3 covers 14 residues. CDR1 SGHTA and CDR2 FQGNSA come from the germline V gene. The CDR3 protein is CASSSTQGAVEQYF. The CDR3 DNA sequence: TGTGCCAGCAGCTCGACACAGGGGGCGGTAGAGCAGTACTTC.

The chain recombines TRBV4-1 with TRBJ1-1; maybe TRBD1 (5 bases). The V gene's germline CDR1 is MGHRA and CDR2 YSYEKL. Trimming removed 1 base at V and 5 bases at J, with 8 bases between. This CDR3 spans 13 amino acids. CDR3 amino acids: CASSQGGSTEAFF. The CDR3 coding sequence is TGCGCCAGCAGCCAAGGGGGGTCTACTGAAGCTTTCTTT.

A remark on this clonotype: One end of the junction does not line up with germline, which may come from a read error. The chain uses TRBV28 and TRBJ1-1, with unresolved D. The CDR3 spans 12 residues. CDR1 and CDR2 from the germline V gene are MDHEN and SYDVKM. CDR3 bases: TGTACCAGCAGCTTGGAGGGTCCTGAAGCTTTCTTT. As protein: CTSSLEGPEAFF.

As to this clonotype: At one end, the junction sequence differs from germline, possibly due to a read error. The chain joins TRBV7-8 to TRBJ1-3; TRBD1 agrees at 7 bases. The CDR3 covers 17 residues. Germline CDR1 reads SGHVS; CDR2 reads FQNEAQ. The CDR3 nucleotides read TGTGTCAGCAGTCAAGGGAGGGGGCTATTCTCTGGAAACACCATATATTTT. Amino acids: CVSSQGRGLFSGNTIYF.

This clonotype occurred a few times. The rearrangement uses TRBV19 and TRBJ1-2, with a weak D call TRBD1 (5 bases). Trimming took 8 bases from V and 2 from J, leaving 15 bases between them. Germline V gene data show CDR1 as LNHDA and CDR2 as SQIVND (reference sequence). This CDR3 is built from 14 residues. The CDR3 reads CASLGRGWNYGYTF. DNA of the CDR3: TGTGCCAGTCTTGGAAGGGGTTGGAACTATGGCTACACCTTC.

This clonotype was counted ten times or more. V usage is TRBV7-9 and J usage is TRBJ2-1; possibly TRBD1 for D (6 bases). This CDR3 contains 16 residues. CDR1 and CDR2 (germline): SEHNR, FQNEAQ (reference sequence). V lost 1 base and J 6 bases, leaving 16 bases between the germline ends. The CDR3 spells CASSLGGTGRGNEQFF. The CDR3 DNA is TGTGCCAGCAGCTTAGGTGGAACAGGGAGAGGCAATGAGCAGTTCTTC.

The J gene is TRBJ1-1, the V gene TRBV5-1; 10 nucleotides align to TRBD1. The V and J ends lost 0 bases and 4 bases, in that order; junction bases with no gene match: 9. Looked up from germline, CDR1 is SGHRS and CDR2 is YFSETQ. The CDR3 sequence is 17 residues long. The CDR3 DNA sequence: TGCGCCAGCAGCTTGGGACAGGGGGCGCGGGGGGGCACTGAAGCTTTCTTT. Amino acid sequence: CASSLGQGARGGTEAFF.

The chain employs TRBV6-1 and TRBJ2-5; D is uncertain. V lost 2 bases, J lost 7 bases, and 8 bases lay in between. The CDR3 loop spans 12 amino acids. CDR1 is MNHNS, CDR2 SASEGT, per germline. CDR3 coding DNA: TGTGCCAGCAGTGAATCCCCGTGGACCCAGTACTTC. Its translation: CASSESPWTQYF.

This clonotype was detected ten times or more. The CDR3 DNA sequence: TGTGCCAGCAGTGAATACTTTGGGGATGACAAAAACATTCAGTACTTC. Translated, it gives CASSEYFGDDKNIQYF. This rearrangement joins TRBV25-1 to TRBJ2-4; D ambiguous. V was cut by 0 bases and J by 3 bases, with 12 bases left in between. Germline CDR1 is MGHDK and CDR2 is SYGVNS. The CDR3 is 16 amino acids. The whole variable domain, filled in from reference TRBV25-1 and TRBJ2-4, reads EADIYQTPRYLVIGTGKKITLECSQTMGHDKMYWYQQDPGMELHLIHYSYGVNSTEKGDLSSESTVSRIRTEHFPLTLESARPSHTSQYLCASSEYFGDDKNIQYFGAGTRLSVL.

This clonotype was recorded at least ten times. The chain is built from TRBV7-6 and TRBJ1-1, with D hard to call. CDR3 size: 16 residues. Germline V gene sequence: CDR1 SGHVS, CDR2 FNYEAQ. The V end was cut by 1 base, the J end by 1 base, with 13 bases between. CDR3 DNA: TGTGCCAGCAGCTTAGGTCAGCCTGAATGGAACACTGAAGCTTTCTTT. It is translated as CASSLGQPEWNTEAFF.